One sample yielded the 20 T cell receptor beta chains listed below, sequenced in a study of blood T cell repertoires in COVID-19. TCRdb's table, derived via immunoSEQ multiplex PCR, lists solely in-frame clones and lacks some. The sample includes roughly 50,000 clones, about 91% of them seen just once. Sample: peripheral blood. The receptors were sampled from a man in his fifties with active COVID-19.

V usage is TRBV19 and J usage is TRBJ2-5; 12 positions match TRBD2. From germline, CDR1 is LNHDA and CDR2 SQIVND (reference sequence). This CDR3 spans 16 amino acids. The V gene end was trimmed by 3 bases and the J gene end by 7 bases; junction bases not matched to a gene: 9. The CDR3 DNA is TGTGCCAGTAGTATTGCGACTAGCGGGGGCCGAGGGACCCAGTACTTC. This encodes CASSIATSGGRGTQYF.

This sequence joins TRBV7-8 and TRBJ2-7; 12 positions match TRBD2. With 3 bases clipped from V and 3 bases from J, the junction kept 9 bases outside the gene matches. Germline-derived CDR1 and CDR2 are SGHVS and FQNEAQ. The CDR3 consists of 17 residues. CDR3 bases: TGTGCCAGCAGCTTTGCCCTCGGACTAGCGGGAAACTACGAGCAGTACTTC. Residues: CASSFALGLAGNYEQYF.

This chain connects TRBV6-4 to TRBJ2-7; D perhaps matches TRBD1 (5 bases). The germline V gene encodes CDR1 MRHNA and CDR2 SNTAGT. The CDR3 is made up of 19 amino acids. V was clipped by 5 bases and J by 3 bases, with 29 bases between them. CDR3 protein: CASSRTWDMAGSVFYEQYF. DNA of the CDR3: TGTGCCAGCAGTAGAACGTGGGATATGGCAGGGTCCGTCTTCTACGAGCAGTACTTC.

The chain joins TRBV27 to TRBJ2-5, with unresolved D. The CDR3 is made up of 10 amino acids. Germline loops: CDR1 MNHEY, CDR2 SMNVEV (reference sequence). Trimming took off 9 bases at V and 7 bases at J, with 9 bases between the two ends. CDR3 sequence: CASGRGTQYF. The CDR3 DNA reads TGTGCCAGTGGCCGTGGGACCCAGTACTTC.

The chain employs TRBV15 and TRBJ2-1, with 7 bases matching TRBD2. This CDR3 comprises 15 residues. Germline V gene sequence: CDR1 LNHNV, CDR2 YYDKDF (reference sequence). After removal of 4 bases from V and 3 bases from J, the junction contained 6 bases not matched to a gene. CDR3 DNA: TGTGCCACCAGCACCGGGGCGGGAGACTACAATGAGCAGTTCTTC. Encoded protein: CATSTGAGDYNEQFF.

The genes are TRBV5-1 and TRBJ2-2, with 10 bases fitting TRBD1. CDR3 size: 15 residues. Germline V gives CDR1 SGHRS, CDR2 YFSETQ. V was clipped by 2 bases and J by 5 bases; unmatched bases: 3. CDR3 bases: TGCGCCAGCAGCTTCGCGGGACAGGGGACCGGGGAGCTGTTTTTT. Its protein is CASSFAGQGTGELFF.

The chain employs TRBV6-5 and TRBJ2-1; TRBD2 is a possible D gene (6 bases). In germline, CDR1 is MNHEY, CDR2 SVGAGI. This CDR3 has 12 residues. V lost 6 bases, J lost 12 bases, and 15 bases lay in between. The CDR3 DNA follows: TGTGCCAGCAGGGCCGCGGGATCCGGGCAGTTCTTC. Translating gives CASRAAGSGQFF.

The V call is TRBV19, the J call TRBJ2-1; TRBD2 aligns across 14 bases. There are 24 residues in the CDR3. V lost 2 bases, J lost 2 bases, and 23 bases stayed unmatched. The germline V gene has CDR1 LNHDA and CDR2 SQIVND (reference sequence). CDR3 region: CASSIFVGWGDGTSGRKTYNEQFF. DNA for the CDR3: TGTGCCAGTAGTATATTCGTCGGATGGGGCGACGGGACTAGCGGGAGAAAGACCTACAATGAGCAGTTCTTC. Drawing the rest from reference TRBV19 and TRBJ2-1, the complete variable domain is DGGITQSPKYLFRKEGQNVTLSCEQNLNHDAMYWYRQDPGQGLRLIYYSQIVNDFQKGDIAEGYSVSREKKESFPLTVTSAQKNPTAFYLCASSIFVGWGDGTSGRKTYNEQFFGPGTRLTVL.

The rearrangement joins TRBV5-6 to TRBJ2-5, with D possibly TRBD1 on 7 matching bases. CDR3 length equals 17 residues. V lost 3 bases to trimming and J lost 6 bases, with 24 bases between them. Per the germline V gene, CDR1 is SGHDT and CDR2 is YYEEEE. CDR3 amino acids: CASSSFRQGGILKTQYF. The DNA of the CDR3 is TGTGCCAGCAGCTCGTTCCGACAGGGAGGTATACTCAAGACCCAGTACTTC. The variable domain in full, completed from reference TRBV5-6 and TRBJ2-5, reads DAGVTQSPTHLIKTRGQQVTLRCSPKSGHDTVSWYQQALGQGPQFIFQYYEEEERQRGNFPDRFSGHQFPNYSSELNVNALLLGDSALYLCASSSFRQGGILKTQYFGPGTRLLVL.

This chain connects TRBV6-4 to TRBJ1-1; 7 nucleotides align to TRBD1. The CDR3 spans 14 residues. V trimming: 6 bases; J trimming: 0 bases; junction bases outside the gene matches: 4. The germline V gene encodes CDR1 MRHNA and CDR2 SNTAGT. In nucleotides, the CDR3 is TGTGCCAGCAGCCGGGACAGAGTGAACACTGAAGCTTTCTTT. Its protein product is CASSRDRVNTEAFF.

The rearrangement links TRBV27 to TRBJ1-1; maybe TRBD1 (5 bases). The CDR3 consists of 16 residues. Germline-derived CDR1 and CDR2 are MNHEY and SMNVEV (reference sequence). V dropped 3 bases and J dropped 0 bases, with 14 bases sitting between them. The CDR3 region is CASSLGRRGVNTEAFF. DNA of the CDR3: TGTGCCAGCAGTTTGGGGCGGAGGGGAGTGAACACTGAAGCTTTCTTT.

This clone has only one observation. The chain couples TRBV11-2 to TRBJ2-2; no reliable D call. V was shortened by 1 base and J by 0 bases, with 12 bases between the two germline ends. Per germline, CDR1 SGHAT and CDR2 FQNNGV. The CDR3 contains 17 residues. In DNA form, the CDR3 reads TGTGCCAGCAGCTTAGTATACCAGGCTTCGAACACCGGGGAGCTGTTTTTT. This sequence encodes CASSLVYQASNTGELFF.

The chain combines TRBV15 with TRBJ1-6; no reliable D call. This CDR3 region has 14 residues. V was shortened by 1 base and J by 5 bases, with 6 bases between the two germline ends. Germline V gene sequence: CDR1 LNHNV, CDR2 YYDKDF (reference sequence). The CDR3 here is CATSRGGNNSPLHF. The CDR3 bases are TGTGCCACCAGCAGAGGAGGGAATAATTCACCCCTCCACTTT.

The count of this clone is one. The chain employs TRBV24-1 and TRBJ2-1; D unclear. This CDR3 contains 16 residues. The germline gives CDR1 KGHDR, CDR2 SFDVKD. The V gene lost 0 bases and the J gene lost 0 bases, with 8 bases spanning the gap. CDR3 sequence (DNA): TGTGCCACCAGTGATTTGCTGCCAGTCTCCTACAATGAGCAGTTCTTC. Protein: CATSDLLPVSYNEQFF.

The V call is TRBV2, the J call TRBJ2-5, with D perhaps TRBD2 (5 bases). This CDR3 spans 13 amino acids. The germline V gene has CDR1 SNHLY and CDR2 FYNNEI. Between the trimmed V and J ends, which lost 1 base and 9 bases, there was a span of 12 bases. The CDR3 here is CASSEEFGVPQYF. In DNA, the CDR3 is TGTGCCAGCAGTGAAGAGTTCGGGGTACCCCAGTACTTC. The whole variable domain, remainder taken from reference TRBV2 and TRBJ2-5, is EPEVTQTPSHQVTQMGQEVILRCVPISNHLYFYWYRQILGQKVEFLVSFYNNEISEKSEIFDDQFSVERPDGSNFTLKIRSTKLEDSAMYFCASSEEFGVPQYFGPGTRLLVL.

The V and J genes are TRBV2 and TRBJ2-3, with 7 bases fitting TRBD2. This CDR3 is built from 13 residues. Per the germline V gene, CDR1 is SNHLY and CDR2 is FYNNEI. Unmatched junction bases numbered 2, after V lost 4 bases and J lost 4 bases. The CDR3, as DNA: TGTGCCAGCAGTGGACTAGCAGCAGATACGCAGTATTTT. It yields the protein CASSGLAADTQYF.

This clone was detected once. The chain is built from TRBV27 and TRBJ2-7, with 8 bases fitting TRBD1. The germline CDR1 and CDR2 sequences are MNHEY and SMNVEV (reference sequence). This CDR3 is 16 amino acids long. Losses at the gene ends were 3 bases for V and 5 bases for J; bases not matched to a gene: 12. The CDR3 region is CASSFGTTGGSNEQYF. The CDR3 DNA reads TGTGCCAGCAGTTTCGGAACTACAGGGGGTAGCAACGAGCAGTACTTC.

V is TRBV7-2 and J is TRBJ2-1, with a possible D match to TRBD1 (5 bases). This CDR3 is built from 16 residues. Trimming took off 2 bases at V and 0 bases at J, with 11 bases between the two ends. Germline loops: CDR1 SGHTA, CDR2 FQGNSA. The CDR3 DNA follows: TGTGCCAGCAGCTTATCAAAGGACATCTCCTACAATGAGCAGTTCTTC. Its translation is CASSLSKDISYNEQFF.

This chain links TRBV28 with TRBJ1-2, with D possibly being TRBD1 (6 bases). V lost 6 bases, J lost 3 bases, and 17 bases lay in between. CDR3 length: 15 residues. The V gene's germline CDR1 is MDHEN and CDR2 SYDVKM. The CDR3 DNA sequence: TGTGCCAGCAGAAAGGATCAAACAGGGTACTATGGCTACACCTTC. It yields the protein CASRKDQTGYYGYTF.

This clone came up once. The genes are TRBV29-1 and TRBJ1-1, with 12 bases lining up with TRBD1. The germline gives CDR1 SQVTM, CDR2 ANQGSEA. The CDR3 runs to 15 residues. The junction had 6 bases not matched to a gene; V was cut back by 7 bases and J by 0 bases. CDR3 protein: CSGGTGGSMNTEAFF. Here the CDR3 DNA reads TGCAGCGGTGGGACAGGGGGCTCCATGAACACTGAAGCTTTCTTT.